This T cell receptor (beta chain) was observed in a study of CD8+ T cells in alopecia areata. Study information: Treated patients were given oral tofacitinib, which was dosed at 5 to 10 mg twice daily.

Treatment in this sample: oral pan-JAK inhibitor, 5-10 mg twice daily. Peripheral blood and lesional scalp punch biopsies came from alopecia areata patients. Concerning this clone itself: Antigen specificity is unknown.

Study-wide results and caveats: Expanded CD8+ clones among the top 100, as well as scalp clonality, were significantly decreased by tofacitinib.

After isolation, RNA underwent reverse transcription to generate cDNA as the sequencing template. Clones were sequenced by immunoSEQ multiplex PCR, and TCRdb holds only the in-frame ones, with some missing. Found here are 150,000 to 200,000 clones, more than 55% of them singletons; the top ten hold approximately 1.3%. Sequences were derived from CD4+ T cells sorted from blood, sampled around week 50, from a patient treated with tofacitinib. The TCR originated in a human donor with alopecia areata.

This chain's CDR3 is CSVGRNTGELFF. The CDR3 nucleotides read TGCAGCGTTGGCCGGAACACCGGGGAGCTGTTTTTT. The V call is TRBV29-1, the J call TRBJ2-2; D ambiguous. The CDR3 runs 12 residues. The germline CDR1 and CDR2 sequences are SQVTM and ANQGSEA. The ends were cut back, 4 bases at V and 1 base at J, with 4 bases in the middle.